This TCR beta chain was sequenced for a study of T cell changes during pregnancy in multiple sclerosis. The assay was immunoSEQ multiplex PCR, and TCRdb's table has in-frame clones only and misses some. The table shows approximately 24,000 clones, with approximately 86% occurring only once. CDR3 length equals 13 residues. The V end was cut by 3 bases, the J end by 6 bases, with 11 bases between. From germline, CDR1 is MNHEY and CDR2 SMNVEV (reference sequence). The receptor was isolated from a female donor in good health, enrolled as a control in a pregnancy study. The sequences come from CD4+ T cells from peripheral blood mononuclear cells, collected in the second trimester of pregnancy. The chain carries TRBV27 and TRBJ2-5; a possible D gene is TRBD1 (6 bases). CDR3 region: CASSFTGWQTQYF. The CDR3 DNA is TGTGCCAGCAGTTTCACAGGGTGGCAGACCCAGTACTTC.